These T cell receptor beta chains were read from a single sample in a study of T cells in Graves' hyperthyroidism and ophthalmopathy. One entry per CDR3 protein, called by TCRdb with MiXCR from the multiplex PCR reads. The sample carries hundreds of thousands of distinct CDR3 sequences, around a quarter recorded once. Sequenced: blood. These receptor sequences come from a woman aged 25 to 39 with Graves' ophthalmopathy. The CDR3 runs from the conserved cysteine through the conserved F or W. The order of the fields is D gene, J gene, V gene, clone size, CDR3 DNA, CDR3 protein. D genes are given only for firm matches. Clone size appears in some rows only: once, few, many, or a class for an expanded clone.

>NA|TRBJ2-7|TRBV27|many
TGTGCCAGCAGTTTCAGGAAATCCGGGTACGAGCAGTACTTC
CASSFRKSGYEQYF
>NA|TRBJ2-7|TRBV29-1|many
TGCAGCGTTGAAGATCCGGACAGAGAGACCTACGAGCAGTACTTC
CSVEDPDRETYEQYF
>NA|TRBJ2-7|TRBV20-1|many
TGCAGTGCTAGTTCAGGCTCCTACGAGCAGTACTTC
CSASSGSYEQYF
>NA|TRBJ2-6|TRBV6-1|NA
TGTGCCAGCAGTGAATGGGTCGTGGACTCTGGGGCCAACGTCCTGACTTTC
CASSEWVVDSGANVLTF
>NA|TRBJ2-7|TRBV28|many
TGTGCCAGCAGTTTATTCGGGGACGGGAACGAGCAGTACTTC
CASSLFGDGNEQYF
>NA|TRBJ2-5|TRBV18|many
TGTGCCAGCTCACCACCGGCGACAGCCCAAGAGACCCAGTACTTC
CASSPPATAQETQYF
>NA|TRBJ2-5|TRBV12-5|NA
TGTGCTAGTGGTTTGGACCCATGGGAGACCCAGTACTTC
CASGLDPWETQYF
>NA|TRBJ1-1|TRBV6-2/TRBV6-3|NA
TGTGCCAGCAGTTCGGTACGGCTGACAGAGAACACTGAAGCTTTCTTT
CASSSVRLTENTEAFF
>NA|TRBJ2-2|TRBV12-3/TRBV12-4|many
TGTGCCAGCAGCGGGTACGGCACCGGGGAGCTGTTTTTT
CASSGYGTGELFF
>TRBD1|TRBJ2-5|TRBV28|many
TGTGCCAGCAGTTTAAGGGGACAGGGGTACCAAGAGACCCAGTACTTC
CASSLRGQGYQETQYF
>NA|TRBJ1-5|TRBV15|NA
TGTGCCACCAGCAGAGAGGGGACGAATCAGCCCCAGCATTTT
CATSREGTNQPQHF
>TRBD2|TRBJ2-3|TRBV27|many
TGTGCCAGCAGTATTAGCGGGGTGCTCACAGATACGCAGTATTTT
CASSISGVLTDTQYF
>TRBD1|TRBJ1-2|TRBV28|once
TGTGCCAGCAGTGGGGGACAGGCCTACTATGGCTACACCTTC
CASSGGQAYYGYTF
>NA|TRBJ2-5|TRBV11-2|many
TGTGCCAGCAGCCCGACGACCGGAGAGGAGACCCAGTACTTC
CASSPTTGEETQYF
>NA|TRBJ1-2|TRBV6-1|NA
TGTGCCACCGCCCGGGATTATGGCTACACCTTC
CATARDYGYTF
>TRBD2|TRBJ2-1|TRBV20-1|NA
TGCAGTGCTAGTCAGTCGACGGGGGGGGGTTATGAGCAGTTCTTC
CSASQSTGGGYEQFF
>NA|TRBJ1-3|TRBV12-3/TRBV12-4|NA
TGTGCCAGCGACGACTCTGGAAACACCATATATTTT
CASDDSGNTIYF
>NA|TRBJ2-4|TRBV12-3/TRBV12-4|NA
TGTGCCAGCAGTTTAAGGCAGGAGATAAACATTAAGTACTTC
CASSLRQEINIKYF
>NA|TRBJ1-1|TRBV18|once
TGTGCCAGCTCACCAAACGTCGGACACCTGAACACTGAAGCTTTCTTT
CASSPNVGHLNTEAFF
>TRBD1|TRBJ1-1|TRBV5-6|many
TGTGCCAGCAGCTTCGACAGGGGAAAGGGTAACACTGAAGCTTTCTTT
CASSFDRGKGNTEAFF
>NA|TRBJ1-2|TRBV29-1|few
TGCAGCTTCCAGGGAGTAAACTATGGCTACACCTTC
CSFQGVNYGYTF
>NA|TRBJ1-2|TRBV28|many
TGTGCCAGCAGCCATGGGGGGGCGGATGGCTACACCTTC
CASSHGGADGYTF
>NA|TRBJ2-3|TRBV27|once
TGTGCCAGCAGTTTATCCCCTTTGGCTGGGGCAGATACGCAGTATTTT
CASSLSPLAGADTQYF
>NA|TRBJ1-2|TRBV12-3/TRBV12-4|many
TGTGCCAGCAGTTTCACACCGTCTGGCTACACCTTC
CASSFTPSGYTF
>NA|TRBJ1-1|TRBV20-1|many
TGCAGTGCTAAACAGGGATCGAACACTGAAGCTTTCTTT
CSAKQGSNTEAFF
>NA|TRBJ2-5|TRBV2|NA
TGTGCCAGCACCGAAGAGGTGGGGGCTGAGACCCAGTACTTC
CASTEEVGAETQYF
>NA|TRBJ1-1|TRBV12-3/TRBV12-4|many
TGTGCCAGCAGCCTCCAGGGTGAGCACACTGAAGCTTTCTTT
CASSLQGEHTEAFF
>NA|TRBJ2-5|TRBV6-2/TRBV6-3|many
TGTGCCAGCAGTCTAAATCCAGAGACCCAGTACTTC
CASSLNPETQYF
>NA|TRBJ2-5|TRBV12-3/TRBV12-4|NA
TGTGCCAGCAGTTTTCGGCCGAGGGGAGAGACCCAGTACTTC
CASSFRPRGETQYF
>TRBD1|TRBJ1-5|TRBV10-3|NA
TGTGCCACAAGACAGGGCGATCAGCCCCAGCATTTT
CATRQGDQPQHF
>NA|TRBJ2-5|TRBV12-3/TRBV12-4|NA
TGTGCCAGCAGTCTCCAGGGAGCGAGCAGGAAGGGGGAGACCCAGTACTTC
CASSLQGASRKGETQYF
>TRBD2|TRBJ2-5|TRBV27|NA
TGTGCCAGCAGTTTATATCCCCCCGGGAGGGAGACCCAGTACTTC
CASSLYPPGRETQYF
>NA|TRBJ2-2|TRBV7-2|NA
TGTGCCAGCAGCTCGCGGGGACAGATCACCGGGGAGCTGTTTTTT
CASSSRGQITGELFF
>NA|TRBJ1-5|TRBV6-5|many
TGTGCCAGCAGTCCCGAAGGCGGGGATTGGAAGCCCCAGCATTTT
CASSPEGGDWKPQHF
>TRBD2|TRBJ2-1|TRBV27|many
TGTGCCAGCAGTTTATCGGAGCGGGGGGGCCGTCATGAGCAGTTCTTC
CASSLSERGGRHEQFF
>NA|TRBJ2-7|TRBV6-2/TRBV6-3|NA
TGTGCCAGCAGCGATTCAAGGGGATTCAACTACGAGCAGTACTTC
CASSDSRGFNYEQYF
>TRBD1|TRBJ1-1|TRBV27|many
TGTGCCAGCAGCCTGACTCCGGGACAGCAAGCTTTCTTT
CASSLTPGQQAFF
>TRBD1|TRBJ2-7|TRBV28|many
TGTGCCAGCAGTTCGGGACAGGGGAGCCAGGGGCAGTACTTC
CASSSGQGSQGQYF
>NA|TRBJ1-1|TRBV20-1|many
TGCAGTGTAGAGGGGATGAACACTGAAGCTTTCTTT
CSVEGMNTEAFF
>NA|TRBJ1-1|TRBV28|NA
TGTGCCAGCAGTTTCCGAGGTCGAAAGAACACTGAAGCTTTCTTT
CASSFRGRKNTEAFF
>NA|TRBJ2-7|TRBV18|few
TGTGCCAGCTCTCCCGGGACAAGACCCTACGAGCAGTACTTC
CASSPGTRPYEQYF